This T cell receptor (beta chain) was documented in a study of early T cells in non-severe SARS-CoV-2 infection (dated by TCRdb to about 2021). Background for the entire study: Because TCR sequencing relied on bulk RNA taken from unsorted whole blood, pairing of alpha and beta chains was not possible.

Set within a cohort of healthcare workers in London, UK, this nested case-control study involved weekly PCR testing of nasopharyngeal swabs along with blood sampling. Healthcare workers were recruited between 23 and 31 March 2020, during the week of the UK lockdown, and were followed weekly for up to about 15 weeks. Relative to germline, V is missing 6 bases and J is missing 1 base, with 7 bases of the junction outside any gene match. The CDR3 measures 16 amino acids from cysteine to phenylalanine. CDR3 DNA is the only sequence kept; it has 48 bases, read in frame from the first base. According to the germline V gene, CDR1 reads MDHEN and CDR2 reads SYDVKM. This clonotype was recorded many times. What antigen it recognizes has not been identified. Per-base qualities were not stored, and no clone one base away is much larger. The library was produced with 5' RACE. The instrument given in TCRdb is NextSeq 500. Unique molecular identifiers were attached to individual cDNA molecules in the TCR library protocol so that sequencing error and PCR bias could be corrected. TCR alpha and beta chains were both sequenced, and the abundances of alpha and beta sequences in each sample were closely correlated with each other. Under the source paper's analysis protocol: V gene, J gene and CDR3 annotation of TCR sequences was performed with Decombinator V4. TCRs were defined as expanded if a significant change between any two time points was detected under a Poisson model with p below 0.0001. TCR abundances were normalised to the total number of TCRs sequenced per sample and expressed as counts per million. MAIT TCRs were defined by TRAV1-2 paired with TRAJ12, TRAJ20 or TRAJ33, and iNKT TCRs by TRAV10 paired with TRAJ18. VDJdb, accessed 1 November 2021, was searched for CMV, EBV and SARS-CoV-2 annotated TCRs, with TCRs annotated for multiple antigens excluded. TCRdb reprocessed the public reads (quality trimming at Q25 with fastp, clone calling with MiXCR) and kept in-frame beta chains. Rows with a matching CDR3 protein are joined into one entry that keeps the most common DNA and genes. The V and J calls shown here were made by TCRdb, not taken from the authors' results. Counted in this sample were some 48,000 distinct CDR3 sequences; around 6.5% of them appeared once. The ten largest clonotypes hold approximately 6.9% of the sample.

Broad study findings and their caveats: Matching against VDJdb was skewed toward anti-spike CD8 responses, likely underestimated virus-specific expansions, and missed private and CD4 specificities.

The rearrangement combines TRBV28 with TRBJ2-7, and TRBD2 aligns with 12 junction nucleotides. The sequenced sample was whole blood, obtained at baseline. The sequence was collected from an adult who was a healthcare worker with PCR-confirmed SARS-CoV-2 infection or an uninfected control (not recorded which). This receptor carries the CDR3 CASSPSGLAGSYEQYF. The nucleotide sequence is TGTGCCAGCAGCCCGTCGGGACTAGCGGGTTCCTACGAGCAGTACTTC. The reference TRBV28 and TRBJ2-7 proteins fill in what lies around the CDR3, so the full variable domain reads DVKVTQSSRYLVKRTGEKVFLECVQDMDHENMFWYRQDPGLGLRLIYFSYDVKMKEKGDIPEGYSVSREKKERFSLILESASTNQTSMYLCASSPSGLAGSYEQYFGPGTRLTVT.